This T cell receptor (beta chain) was documented in a study of cytomegalovirus exposure and HLA in healthy donors. Sequencing was performed with immunoSEQ multiplex PCR; in TCRdb, only in-frame clones are kept and a portion is missing. This table has 120,000 to 150,000 clones, more than 85% appearing once. This clone was recorded a few times. In germline, CDR1 is LGHNA, CDR2 YSLEER. Trimming at V came to 1 base and at J to 1 base, leaving 9 bases not matched to a gene. CDR3 length equals 17 residues. This rearrangement joins TRBV4-3 to TRBJ1-1, with 7 nucleotides matching TRBD1. Material: PBMCs. This clonotype was obtained from a man between 18 and 35 years old in good health and CMV-seronegative. The CDR3 DNA is TGCGCCAGCAGCCAAGTCCAATCCGGGACAGAGAACACTGAAGCTTTCTTT. This codes for CASSQVQSGTENTEAFF.